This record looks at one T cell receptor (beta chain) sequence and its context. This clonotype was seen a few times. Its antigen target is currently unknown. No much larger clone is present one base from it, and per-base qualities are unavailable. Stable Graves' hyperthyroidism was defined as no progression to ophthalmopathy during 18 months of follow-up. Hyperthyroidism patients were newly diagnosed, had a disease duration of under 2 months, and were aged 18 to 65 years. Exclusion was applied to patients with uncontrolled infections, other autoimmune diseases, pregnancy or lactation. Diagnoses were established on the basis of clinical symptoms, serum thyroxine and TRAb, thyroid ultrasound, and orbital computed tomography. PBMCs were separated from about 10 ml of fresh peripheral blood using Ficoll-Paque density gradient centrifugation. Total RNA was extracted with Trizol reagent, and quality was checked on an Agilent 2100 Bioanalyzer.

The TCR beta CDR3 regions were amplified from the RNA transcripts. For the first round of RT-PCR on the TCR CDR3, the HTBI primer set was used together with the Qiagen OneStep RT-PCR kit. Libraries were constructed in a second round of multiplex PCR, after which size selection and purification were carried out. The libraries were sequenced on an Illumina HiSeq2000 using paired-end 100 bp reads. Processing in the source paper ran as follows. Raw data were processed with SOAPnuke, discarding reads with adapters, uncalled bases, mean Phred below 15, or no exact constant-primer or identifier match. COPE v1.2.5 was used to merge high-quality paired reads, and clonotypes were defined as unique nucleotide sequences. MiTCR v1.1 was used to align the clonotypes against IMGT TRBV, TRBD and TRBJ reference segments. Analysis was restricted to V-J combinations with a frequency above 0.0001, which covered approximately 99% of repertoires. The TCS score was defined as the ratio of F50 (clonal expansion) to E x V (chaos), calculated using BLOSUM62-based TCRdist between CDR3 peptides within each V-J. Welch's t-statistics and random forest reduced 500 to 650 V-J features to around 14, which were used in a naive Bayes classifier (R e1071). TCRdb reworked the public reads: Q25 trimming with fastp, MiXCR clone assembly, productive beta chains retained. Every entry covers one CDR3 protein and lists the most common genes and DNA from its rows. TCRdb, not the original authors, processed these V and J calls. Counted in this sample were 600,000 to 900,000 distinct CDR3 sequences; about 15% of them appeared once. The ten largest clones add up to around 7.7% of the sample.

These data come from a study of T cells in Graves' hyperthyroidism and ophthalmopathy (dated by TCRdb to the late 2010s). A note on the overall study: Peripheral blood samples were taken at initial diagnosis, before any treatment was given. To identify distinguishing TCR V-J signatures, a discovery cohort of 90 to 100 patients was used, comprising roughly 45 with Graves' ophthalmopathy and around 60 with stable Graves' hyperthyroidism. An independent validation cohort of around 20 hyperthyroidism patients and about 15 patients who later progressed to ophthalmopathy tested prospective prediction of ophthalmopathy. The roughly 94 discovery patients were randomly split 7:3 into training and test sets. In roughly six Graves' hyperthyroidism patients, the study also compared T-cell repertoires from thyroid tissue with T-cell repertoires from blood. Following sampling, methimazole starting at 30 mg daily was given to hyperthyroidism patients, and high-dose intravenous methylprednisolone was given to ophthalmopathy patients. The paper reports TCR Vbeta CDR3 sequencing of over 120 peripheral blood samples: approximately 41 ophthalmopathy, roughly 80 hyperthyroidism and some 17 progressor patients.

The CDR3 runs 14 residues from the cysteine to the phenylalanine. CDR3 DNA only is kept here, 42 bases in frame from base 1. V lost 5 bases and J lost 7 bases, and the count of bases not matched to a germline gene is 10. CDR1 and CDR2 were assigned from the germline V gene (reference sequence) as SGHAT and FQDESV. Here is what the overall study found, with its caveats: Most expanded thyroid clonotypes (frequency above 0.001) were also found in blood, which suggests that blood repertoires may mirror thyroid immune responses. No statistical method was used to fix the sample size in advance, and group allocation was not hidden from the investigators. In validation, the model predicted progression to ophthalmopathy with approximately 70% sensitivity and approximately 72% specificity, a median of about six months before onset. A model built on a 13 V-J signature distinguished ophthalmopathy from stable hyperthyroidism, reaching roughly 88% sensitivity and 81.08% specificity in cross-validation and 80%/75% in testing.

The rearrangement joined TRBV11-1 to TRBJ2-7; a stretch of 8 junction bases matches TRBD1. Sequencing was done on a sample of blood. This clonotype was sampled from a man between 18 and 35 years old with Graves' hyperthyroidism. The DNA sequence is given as TGTGCCAGCAGCATCTCCAGGGGGCGTTGGGAGCAGTACTTC. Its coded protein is CASSISRGRWEQYF.